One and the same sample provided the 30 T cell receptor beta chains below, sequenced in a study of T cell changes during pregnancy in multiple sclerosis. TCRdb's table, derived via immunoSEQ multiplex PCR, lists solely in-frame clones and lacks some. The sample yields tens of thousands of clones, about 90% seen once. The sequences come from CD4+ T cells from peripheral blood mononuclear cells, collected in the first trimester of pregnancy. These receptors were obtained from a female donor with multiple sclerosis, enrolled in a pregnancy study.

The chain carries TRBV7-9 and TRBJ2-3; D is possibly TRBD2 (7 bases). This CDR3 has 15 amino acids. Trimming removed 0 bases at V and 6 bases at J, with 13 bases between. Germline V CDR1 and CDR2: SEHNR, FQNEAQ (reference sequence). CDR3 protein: CASSLAGGAGDTQYF. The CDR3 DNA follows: TGTGCCAGCAGCTTAGCGGGGGGGGCCGGGGATACGCAGTATTTT.

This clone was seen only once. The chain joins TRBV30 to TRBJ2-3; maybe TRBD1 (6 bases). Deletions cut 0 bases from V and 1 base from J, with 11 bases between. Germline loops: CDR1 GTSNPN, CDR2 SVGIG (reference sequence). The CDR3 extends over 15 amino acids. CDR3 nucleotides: TGTGCCTGGAGTGTACGACGGACAGGCACAGATACGCAGTATTTT. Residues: CAWSVRRTGTDTQYF.

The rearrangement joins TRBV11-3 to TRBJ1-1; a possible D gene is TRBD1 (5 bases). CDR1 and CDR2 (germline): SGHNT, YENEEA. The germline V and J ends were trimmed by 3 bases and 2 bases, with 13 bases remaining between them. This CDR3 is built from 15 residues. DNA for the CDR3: TGTGCCAGCAGCTTGCTGACAGAGATTAACACTGAAGCTTTCTTT. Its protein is CASSLLTEINTEAFF.

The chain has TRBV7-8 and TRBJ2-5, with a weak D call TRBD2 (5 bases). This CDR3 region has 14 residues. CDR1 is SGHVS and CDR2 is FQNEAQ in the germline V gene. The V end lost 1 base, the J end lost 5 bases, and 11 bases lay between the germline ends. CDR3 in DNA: TGTGCCAGCAGCTTAGGGACCGGGAAGGAGACCCAGTACTTC. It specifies CASSLGTGKETQYF.

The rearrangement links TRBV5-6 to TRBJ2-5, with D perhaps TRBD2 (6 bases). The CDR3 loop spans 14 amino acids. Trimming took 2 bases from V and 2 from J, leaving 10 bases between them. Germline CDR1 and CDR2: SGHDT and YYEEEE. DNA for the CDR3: TGTGCCAGCAGCTTCGGTAGCGGACAAGAGACCCAGTACTTC. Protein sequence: CASSFGSGQETQYF.

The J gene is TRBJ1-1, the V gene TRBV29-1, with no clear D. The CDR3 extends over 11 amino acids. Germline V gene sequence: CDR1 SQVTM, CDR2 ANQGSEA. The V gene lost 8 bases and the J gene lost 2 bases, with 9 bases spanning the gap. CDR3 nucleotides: TGCAGCTTCAGATCAAACACTGAAGCTTTCTTT. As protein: CSFRSNTEAFF.

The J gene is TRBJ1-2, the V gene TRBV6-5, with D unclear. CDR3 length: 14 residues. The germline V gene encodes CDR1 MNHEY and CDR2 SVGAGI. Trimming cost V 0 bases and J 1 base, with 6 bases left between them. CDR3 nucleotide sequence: TGTGCCAGCAGTTACTCTCAGCGTAACTATGGCTACACCTTC. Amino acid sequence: CASSYSQRNYGYTF.

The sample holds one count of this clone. In DNA form, the CDR3 reads TGTGCCAGCAGCGACCAGACTGTATACGTGGGCGAGCAGTACTTC. Its translation: CASSDQTVYVGEQYF. V gene TRBV21-1 combines with J gene TRBJ2-7; TRBD2 reflects the table's D call only, with no check against the DNA. TRBV21-1 is termed a pseudogene. This CDR3 comprises 15 residues.

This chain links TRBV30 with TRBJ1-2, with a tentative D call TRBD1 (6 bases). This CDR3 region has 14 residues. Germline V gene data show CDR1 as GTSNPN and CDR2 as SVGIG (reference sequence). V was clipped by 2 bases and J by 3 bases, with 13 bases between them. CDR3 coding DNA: TGTGCCTGGAGTTTCGATGCAGGGGACTATGGCTACACCTTC. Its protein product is CAWSFDAGDYGYTF.

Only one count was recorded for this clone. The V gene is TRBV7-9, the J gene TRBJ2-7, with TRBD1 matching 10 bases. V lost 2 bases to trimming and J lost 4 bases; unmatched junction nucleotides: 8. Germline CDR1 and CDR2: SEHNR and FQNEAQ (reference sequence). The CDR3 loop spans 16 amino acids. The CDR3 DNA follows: TGTGCCAGCAGCTTATTAGTGGGACAGGGGACATACGAGCAGTACTTC. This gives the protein CASSLLVGQGTYEQYF.

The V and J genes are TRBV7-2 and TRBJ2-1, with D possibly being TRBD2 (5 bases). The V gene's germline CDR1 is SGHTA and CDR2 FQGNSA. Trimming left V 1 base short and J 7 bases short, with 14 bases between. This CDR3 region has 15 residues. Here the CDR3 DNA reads TGTGCCAGCAGCTTAGGCCCAGCGGCGAGTAATGAGCAGTTCTTC. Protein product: CASSLGPAASNEQFF.

For the CDR3, the DNA is TGTGCCAGCAGCGTAGCCTCACTCTCCTACGAGCAGTACTTC. Its protein product is CASSVASLSYEQYF. This chain connects TRBV9 to TRBJ2-7; D is uncertain. Per germline, CDR1 SGDLS and CDR2 YYNGEE. This CDR3 contains 14 residues. V shed 0 bases and J shed 0 bases, with 7 bases lying between them.

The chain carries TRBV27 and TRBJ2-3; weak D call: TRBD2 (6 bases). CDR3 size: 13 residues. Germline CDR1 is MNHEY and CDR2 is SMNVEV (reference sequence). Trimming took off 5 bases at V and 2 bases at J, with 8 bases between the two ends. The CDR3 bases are TGTGCCAGCAGTCTAGCGTACACAGATACGCAGTATTTT. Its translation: CASSLAYTDTQYF.

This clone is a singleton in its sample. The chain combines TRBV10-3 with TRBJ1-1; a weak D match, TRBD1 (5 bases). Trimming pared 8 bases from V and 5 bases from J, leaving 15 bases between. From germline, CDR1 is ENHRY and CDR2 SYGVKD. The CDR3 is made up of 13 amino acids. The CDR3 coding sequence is TGTGCCATCGGGGCAGGGTTGAGAACTGAAGCTTTCTTT. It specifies CAIGAGLRTEAFF.

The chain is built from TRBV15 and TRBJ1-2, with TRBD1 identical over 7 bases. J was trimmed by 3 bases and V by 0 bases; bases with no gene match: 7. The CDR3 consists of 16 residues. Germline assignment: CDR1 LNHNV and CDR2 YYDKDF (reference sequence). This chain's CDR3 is CATSRDIGGSDYGYTF. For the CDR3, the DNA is TGTGCCACCAGCAGAGATATAGGGGGCTCGGACTATGGCTACACCTTC.

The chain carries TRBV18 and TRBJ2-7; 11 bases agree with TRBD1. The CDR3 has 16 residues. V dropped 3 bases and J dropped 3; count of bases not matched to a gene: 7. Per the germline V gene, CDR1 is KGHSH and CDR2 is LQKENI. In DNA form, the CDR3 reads TGTGCCAGCTCACCGGTATTCGGGACAGGGGGCTACGAGCAGTACTTC. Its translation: CASSPVFGTGGYEQYF.

The CDR3 DNA reads as TGTGCCAGCAGCTTGACAGGGGCCAAAAACATTCAGTACTTC. Translating it yields CASSLTGAKNIQYF. The chain is built from TRBV7-2 and TRBJ2-4, with 7 bases fitting TRBD1. V lost 3 bases, J lost 1 base, and 0 bases stayed unmatched. This CDR3 comprises 14 residues. CDR1 SGHTA and CDR2 FQGNSA come from the germline V gene.

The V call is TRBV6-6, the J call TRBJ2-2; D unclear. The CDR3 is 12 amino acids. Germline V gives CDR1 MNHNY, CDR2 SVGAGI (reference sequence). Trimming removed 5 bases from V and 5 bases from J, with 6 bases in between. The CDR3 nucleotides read TGTGCCAGCAGTCCTAGGACCGGGGAGCTGTTTTTT. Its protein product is CASSPRTGELFF.

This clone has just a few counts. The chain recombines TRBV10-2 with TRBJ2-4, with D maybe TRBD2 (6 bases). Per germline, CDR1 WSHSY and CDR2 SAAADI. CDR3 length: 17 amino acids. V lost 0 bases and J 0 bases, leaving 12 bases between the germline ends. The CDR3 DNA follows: TGCGCCAGCAGTGAGTCGACTAGTCAGCTAGCCAAAAACATTCAGTACTTC. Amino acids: CASSESTSQLAKNIQYF.

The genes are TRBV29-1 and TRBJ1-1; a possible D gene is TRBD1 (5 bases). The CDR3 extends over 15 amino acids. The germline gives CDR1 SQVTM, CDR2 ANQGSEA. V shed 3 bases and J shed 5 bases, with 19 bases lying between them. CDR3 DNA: TGCAGCGTTGAGTCGCTGGGCAGGGTGGGAACTGAAGCTTTCTTT. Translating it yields CSVESLGRVGTEAFF.

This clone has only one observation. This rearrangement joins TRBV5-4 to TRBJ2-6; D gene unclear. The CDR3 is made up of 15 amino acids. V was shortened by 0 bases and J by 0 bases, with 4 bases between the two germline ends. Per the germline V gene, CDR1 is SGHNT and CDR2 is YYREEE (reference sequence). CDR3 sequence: CASSLGSSGANVLTF. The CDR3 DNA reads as TGTGCCAGCAGCTTGGGGAGCTCTGGGGCCAACGTCCTGACTTTC.

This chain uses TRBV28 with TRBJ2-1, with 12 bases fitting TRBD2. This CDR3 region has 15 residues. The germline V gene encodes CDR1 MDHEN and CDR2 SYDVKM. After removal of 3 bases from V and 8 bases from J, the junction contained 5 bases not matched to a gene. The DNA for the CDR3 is TGTGCCAGCAGTTTTACTAGCGGGAGGAACTATGAGCAGTTCTTC. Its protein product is CASSFTSGRNYEQFF.

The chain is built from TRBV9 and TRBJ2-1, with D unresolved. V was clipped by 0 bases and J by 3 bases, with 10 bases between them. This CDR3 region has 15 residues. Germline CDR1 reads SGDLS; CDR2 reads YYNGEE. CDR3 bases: TGTGCCAGCAGCGTAGGAGCGTTAATCTACAATGAGCAGTTCTTC. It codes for CASSVGALIYNEQFF.

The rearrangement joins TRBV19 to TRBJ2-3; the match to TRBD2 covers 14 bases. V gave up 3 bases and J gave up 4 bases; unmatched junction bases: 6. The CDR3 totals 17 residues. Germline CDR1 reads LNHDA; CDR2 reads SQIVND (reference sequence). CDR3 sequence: CASSILGLAGGSDTQYF. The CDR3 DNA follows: TGTGCCAGTAGTATCCTAGGACTAGCGGGGGGATCAGATACGCAGTATTTT.

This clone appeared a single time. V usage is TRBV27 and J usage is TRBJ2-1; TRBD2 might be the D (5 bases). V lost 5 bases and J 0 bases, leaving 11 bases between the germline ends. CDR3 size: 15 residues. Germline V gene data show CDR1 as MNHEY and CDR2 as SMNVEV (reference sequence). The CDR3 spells CASSNTLASYNEQFF. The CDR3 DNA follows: TGTGCCAGCAGTAATACGCTAGCCTCCTACAATGAGCAGTTCTTC.

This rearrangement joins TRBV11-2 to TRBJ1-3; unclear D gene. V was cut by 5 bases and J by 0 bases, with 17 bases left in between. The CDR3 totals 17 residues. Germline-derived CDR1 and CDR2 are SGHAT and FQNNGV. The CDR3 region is CASSPTTGTSSGNTIYF. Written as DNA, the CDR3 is TGTGCCAGCAGCCCTACTACCGGTACCAGCTCTGGAAACACCATATATTTT. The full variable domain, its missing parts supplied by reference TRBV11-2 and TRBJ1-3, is EAGVAQSPRYKIIEKRQSVAFWCNPISGHATLYWYQQILGQGPKLLIQFQNNGVVDDSQLPKDRFSAERLKGVDSTLKIQPAKLEDSAVYLCASSPTTGTSSGNTIYFGEGSWLTVV.

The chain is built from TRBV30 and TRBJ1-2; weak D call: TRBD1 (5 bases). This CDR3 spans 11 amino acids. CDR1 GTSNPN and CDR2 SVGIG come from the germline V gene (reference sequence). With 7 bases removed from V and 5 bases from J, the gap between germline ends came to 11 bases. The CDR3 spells CASTVLYGYTF. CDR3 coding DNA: TGTGCCTCGACAGTATTATATGGCTACACCTTC.

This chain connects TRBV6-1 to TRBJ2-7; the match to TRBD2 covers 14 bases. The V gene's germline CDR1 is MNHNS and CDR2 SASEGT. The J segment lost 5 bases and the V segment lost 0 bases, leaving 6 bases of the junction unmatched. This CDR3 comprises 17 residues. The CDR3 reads CASSEARTSGRMNEQYF. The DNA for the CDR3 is TGTGCCAGCAGTGAAGCGCGGACTAGCGGGAGGATGAACGAGCAGTACTTC.

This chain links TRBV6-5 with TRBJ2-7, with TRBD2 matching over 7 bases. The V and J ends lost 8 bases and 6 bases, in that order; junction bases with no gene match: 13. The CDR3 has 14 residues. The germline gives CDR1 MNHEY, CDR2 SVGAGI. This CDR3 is CASHEAGVRVEQYF. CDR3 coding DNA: TGTGCCAGCCATGAGGCGGGAGTGCGGGTCGAGCAGTACTTC.

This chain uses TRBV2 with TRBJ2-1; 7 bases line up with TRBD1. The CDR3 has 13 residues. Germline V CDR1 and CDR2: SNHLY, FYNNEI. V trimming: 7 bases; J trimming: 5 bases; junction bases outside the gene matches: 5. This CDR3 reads CASNRDRNNEQFF. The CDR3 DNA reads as TGTGCCAGCAACCGGGACAGAAACAATGAGCAGTTCTTC.